In this sample, the clone carrying this T cell receptor (beta chain) turned up a few times. The antigen remains undetermined. The sample is drawn from a study of regulatory T cells in long-lasting Graves disease. With iRepertoire HTBI primers and Arm-PCR of CDR3 regions, TCR beta libraries were built. TCRdb re-derived calls from the multiplex PCR reads in MiXCR, one entry per CDR3 protein. The table lists hundreds of thousands of distinct CDR3 sequences, less than 20% of them singletons, with 15% to 20% in the top ten. Whole-study findings and limits: With some 2,800 shared public clonotypes, persistent patients exceeded new patients, who shared just over 950. There were preferences for TRBV28, TRBJ1-2 and TRBJ2-5 in persistent disease.

As for time point: newly diagnosed GD, antithyroid drugs for less than 3 months. From PBMCs, RNA was extracted and then used to make the TCR library. Collection of peripheral blood (about 10 milliliters) was done using EDTA tubes. The CDR3 runs to 15 residues. Germline loops: CDR1 MNHEY, CDR2 SVGEGT. The ends lost 8 bases at V and 5 bases at J; junction bases unmatched: 13. The sample also formed part of further work on T cells in Graves' hyperthyroidism and ophthalmopathy.

The chain combines TRBV6-2 or TRBV6-3 with TRBJ1-1; 8 bases map to TRBD1. The sequence was obtained from a woman in her thirties with Graves disease. Sequencing used peripheral blood mononuclear cells (PBMCs), obtained at new diagnosis, from a patient treated with antithyroid drugs. The CDR3 sequence is CASSSDSGGRTEAFF. The DNA of the CDR3 is TGTGCCAGCTCCAGTGACTCAGGGGGCAGGACTGAAGCTTTCTTT.